A single sample gave rise to the 30 T cell receptor beta chains below, sequenced in a study of blood T cell repertoires in COVID-19. Using immunoSEQ multiplex PCR, the repertoire was profiled, and TCRdb retains in-frame clones only, with some absent. The profile shows roughly 65,000 clones, approximately 85% of them singletons. Sequences were obtained from peripheral blood. The receptors stem from a woman older than 75 with active or convalescent COVID-19.

The chain recombines TRBV6-5 with TRBJ2-7; TRBD2 aligns across 7 bases. V shed 10 bases and J 2 bases; nucleotides not matched to a gene: 11. The CDR3 contains 14 residues. CDR1 is MNHEY, CDR2 SVGAGI, per germline. The CDR3 region has the DNA TGTGCCATTAAACCTGCACTAGCGACCTACGAGCAGTACTTC. Residues: CAIKPALATYEQYF.

The rearrangement joins TRBV9 to TRBJ2-3; TRBD2 agrees at 7 bases. The CDR3 spans 15 residues. V shed 6 bases, J shed 0 bases, and the junction held 7 bases outside the gene matches. Per germline, CDR1 SGDLS and CDR2 YYNGEE. CDR3 protein: CASTYSGLSTDTQYF. Here the CDR3 DNA reads TGTGCCAGCACCTATAGCGGGCTTAGCACAGATACGCAGTATTTT.

The V gene is TRBV15, the J gene TRBJ1-5, with 9 bases fitting TRBD1. V was pared by 9 bases and J by 7 bases, with 13 bases of the junction left unmatched. In germline, CDR1 is LNHNV, CDR2 YYDKDF (reference sequence). The CDR3 totals 15 residues. Written as DNA, the CDR3 is TGTGCCACGATGCCCGGACAGGGGCGGCGGCAGCCCCAGCATTTT. It specifies CATMPGQGRRQPQHF.

The chain carries TRBV6-6 and TRBJ2-2; 11 bases line up with TRBD2. The ends lost 2 bases at V and 4 bases at J; junction bases unmatched: 3. The CDR3 totals 16 residues. CDR1 and CDR2 from the germline V gene are MNHNY and SVGAGI (reference sequence). CDR3 in DNA: TGTGCCAGCAGTTACCCTAGCGGGGGGCTCACCGGGGAGCTGTTTTTT. Translation gives CASSYPSGGLTGELFF.

The chain combines TRBV2 with TRBJ2-1, with 7 bases matching TRBD2. J gave up 1 base and V 1 base, and 1 base lay outside the gene matches. The CDR3 spans 15 residues. Germline V CDR1 and CDR2: SNHLY, FYNNEI. CDR3 amino acids: CASSEERGSYNEQFF. CDR3 DNA: TGTGCCAGCAGTGAAGAGCGGGGTTCCTACAATGAGCAGTTCTTC.

CDR3 sequence (DNA): TGTGCCAGCAGCTCGGGACAGGGTAGCACAGATACGCAGTATTTT. Protein product: CASSSGQGSTDTQYF. The chain has TRBV7-6 and TRBJ2-3; 9 nucleotides align to TRBD1. The ends lost 4 bases at V and 0 bases at J; junction bases unmatched: 2. The CDR3 extends over 15 amino acids. Germline V gene lookup returns CDR1 SGHVS and CDR2 FNYEAQ.

CDR3 sequence reads: CASSGTAYGYTF. As DNA, the CDR3 is TGTGCCAGCAGCGGGACTGCATATGGCTACACCTTC. V gene TRBV12-3 or TRBV12-4 combines with J gene TRBJ1-2; D is perhaps TRBD1 (5 bases). Trimming removed 6 bases from V and 5 bases from J, with 10 bases in between. This CDR3 has 12 amino acids.

The V gene is TRBV6-2 or TRBV6-3, the J gene TRBJ2-5; perhaps TRBD2 as D (7 bases). The CDR3 is 12 amino acids. V was pared by 5 bases and J by 4 bases, with 8 bases between. CDR1 and CDR2 (germline): MNHEY, SVGEGT. In DNA form, the CDR3 reads TGTGCCAGCAGTGGGGGGGCAGAGACCCAGTACTTC. Translating gives CASSGGAETQYF.

This clone was seen once. The gene calls are TRBV11-3 and TRBJ2-1; TRBD2 is a possible D gene (6 bases). Trimming took 4 bases from V and 4 from J, leaving 17 bases between them. The CDR3 length is 16 residues. Per germline, CDR1 SGHNT and CDR2 YENEEA. Here the CDR3 reads CASSSRIAGRYNEQFF. CDR3 DNA sequence: TGTGCCAGCAGCTCCCGTATCGCGGGGCGTTACAATGAGCAGTTCTTC.

This clone was counted between two and nine times. This chain uses TRBV7-2 with TRBJ1-1, with D unresolved. This CDR3 contains 17 residues. CDR1 and CDR2 (germline): SGHTA, FQGNSA. V was cut by 4 bases and J by 2 bases, with 20 bases left in between. CDR3 sequence (DNA): TGTGCCAGCAGCTCGACTATGACGAGTGTTAGCAACACTGAAGCTTTCTTT. Translated, it gives CASSSTMTSVSNTEAFF.

The chain uses TRBV19 and TRBJ1-1, with D perhaps TRBD1 (6 bases). This CDR3 is built from 14 residues. V was clipped by 9 bases and J by 1 base, with 15 bases between them. The germline V gene encodes CDR1 LNHDA and CDR2 SQIVND (reference sequence). Here the CDR3 reads CASEGQLTNTEAFF. In nucleotides, the CDR3 is TGTGCCAGCGAAGGACAGTTGACGAACACTGAAGCTTTCTTT.

The CDR3, as DNA: TGTGCCAGTAGGAGGGCAGGAGCTAGCACAGATACGCAGTATTTT. Its translation is CASRRAGASTDTQYF. J is TRBJ2-3 and V is TRBV19; D might be TRBD2 (5 bases). Germline CDR1 and CDR2: LNHDA and SQIVND (reference sequence). This CDR3 is built from 15 residues. The V end was cut by 6 bases, the J end by 0 bases, with 13 bases between. The whole variable domain, remainder taken from reference TRBV19 and TRBJ2-3, is DGGITQSPKYLFRKEGQNVTLSCEQNLNHDAMYWYRQDPGQGLRLIYYSQIVNDFQKGDIAEGYSVSREKKESFPLTVTSAQKNPTAFYLCASRRAGASTDTQYFGPGTRLTVL.

V and J are TRBV7-2 and TRBJ1-2, with a tentative D call TRBD1 (5 bases). V was cut by 6 bases and J by 9 bases, with 17 bases left in between. Per the germline V gene, CDR1 is SGHTA and CDR2 is FQGNSA. There are 13 residues in the CDR3. The CDR3 loop is CASSPRAGGSYTF. The CDR3 nucleotides read TGTGCCAGCAGTCCGCGGGCCGGGGGAAGCTACACCTTC.

The CDR3 DNA reads as TGTGCCAGCAGCGTAAGCCAGGGCGGCGAAAAACTGTTTTTT. It encodes CASSVSQGGEKLFF. The J gene is TRBJ1-4, the V gene TRBV9; D might be TRBD1 (5 bases). Trimming pared 1 base from V and 8 bases from J, leaving 12 bases between. Germline V gene lookup returns CDR1 SGDLS and CDR2 YYNGEE. The CDR3 contains 14 residues. Looking up the rest from reference TRBV9 and TRBJ1-4 gives the full variable domain: DSGVTQTPKHLITATGQRVTLRCSPRSGDLSVYWYQQSLDQGLQFLIQYYNGEERAKGNILERFSAQQFPDLHSELNLSSLELGDSALYFCASSVSQGGEKLFFGSGTQLSVL.

The chain carries TRBV21-1 and TRBJ2-2; no check of the table's D call, TRBD1, against the DNA was made. TRBV21-1 counts as a pseudogene. CDR3 size: 17 residues. The DNA for the CDR3 is TGTGCCAGCAGCAAAGGCCCGATTTCAACAAACACCGGGGAGCTGTTTTTT. Translation gives CASSKGPISTNTGELFF.

The V gene is TRBV28, the J gene TRBJ1-3; D remains unclear. Germline V CDR1 and CDR2: MDHEN, SYDVKM. V dropped 6 bases and J dropped 1 base, with 16 bases sitting between them. The CDR3 covers 16 residues. The CDR3 spells CASRVGVSGSGNTIYF. The CDR3 DNA reads as TGTGCCAGCAGGGTCGGGGTCTCGGGTTCTGGAAACACCATATATTTT.

This chain uses TRBV15 with TRBJ2-1, with a tentative D call TRBD1 (5 bases). Trimming took off 0 bases at V and 6 bases at J, with 15 bases between the two ends. The CDR3 totals 16 residues. Germline V gene sequence: CDR1 LNHNV, CDR2 YYDKDF (reference sequence). In DNA form, the CDR3 reads TGTGCCACCAGCAGAGATCCGGCAGGGTCGGCCAATGAGCAGTTCTTC. Its translation is CATSRDPAGSANEQFF. The full variable domain, completed using reference TRBV15 and TRBJ2-1, is DAMVIQNPRYQVTQFGKPVTLSCSQTLNHNVMYWYQQKSSQAPKLLFHYYDKDFNNEADTPDNFQSRRPNTSFCFLDIRSPGLGDTAMYLCATSRDPAGSANEQFFGPGTRLTVL.

The CDR3 DNA sequence: TGTGCCATCAGTGCCCCAATCTTCAGCTCTGGGGCCAACGTCCTGACTTTC. Encoded protein: CAISAPIFSSGANVLTF. The V and J genes are TRBV10-3 and TRBJ2-6; no definite D call. This CDR3 comprises 17 residues. Germline CDR1 reads ENHRY; CDR2 reads SYGVKD. V was cut by 4 bases and J by 0 bases, with 13 bases left in between.

The CDR3 region is CATSLSGTSTDTQYF. The CDR3 DNA reads as TGTGCCACCAGCTTAAGCGGGACTAGCACAGATACGCAGTATTTT. The chain uses TRBV15 and TRBJ2-3; 7 bases are a match to TRBD2. This CDR3 contains 15 residues. Germline trimming cut 5 bases from V and 0 bases from J; bases unmatched to any gene: 5. In germline, CDR1 is LNHNV, CDR2 YYDKDF (reference sequence).

The J gene is TRBJ1-4, the V gene TRBV18; D is possibly TRBD1 (5 bases). This CDR3 contains 13 residues. V dropped 6 bases and J dropped 8 bases, with 13 bases sitting between them. Germline-derived CDR1 and CDR2 are KGHSH and LQKENI. The CDR3 DNA reads as TGTGCCAGCTCTGGGGAGGGACGCGAAAAACTGTTTTTT. The encoded protein is CASSGEGREKLFF.

This sequence joins TRBV6-5 and TRBJ2-7; D is unresolved. The germline CDR1 and CDR2 sequences are MNHEY and SVGAGI. V was clipped by 2 bases and J by 1 base, with 9 bases between them. CDR3 length: 14 amino acids. DNA of the CDR3: TGTGCCAGCAGTTACGCATCCGGGTCCTACGAGCAGTACTTC. As protein: CASSYASGSYEQYF.

Concerning this clone itself: A read error may account for a junction end that differs from germline. The chain has TRBV9 and TRBJ1-4; D is perhaps TRBD1 (6 bases). The germline V gene has CDR1 SGDLS and CDR2 YYNGEE. This CDR3 has 15 residues. Here the CDR3 reads CASSVGGGGREQLFF. The DNA for the CDR3 is TGTGCCAGCAGCGTAGGAGGGGGTGGTCGTGAACAACTGTTTTTT. The variable domain in full, with the rest retrieved from reference TRBV9 and TRBJ1-4, is DSGVTQTPKHLITATGQRVTLRCSPRSGDLSVYWYQQSLDQGLQFLIQYYNGEERAKGNILERFSAQQFPDLHSELNLSSLELGDSALYFCASSVGGGGREQLFFGSGTQLSVL.

Written as DNA, the CDR3 is TGTGCCAGCAGTTTACCGGGACAGGTAGAGACCCAGTACTTC. It is translated as CASSLPGQVETQYF. V gene TRBV28 combines with J gene TRBJ2-5; 8 bases map to TRBD1. V lost 2 bases to trimming and J lost 4 bases; unmatched junction nucleotides: 3. This CDR3 comprises 14 residues. From germline, CDR1 is MDHEN and CDR2 SYDVKM.

The chain uses TRBV19 and TRBJ2-2; 15 bases fit TRBD2. Germline values: CDR1 LNHDA, CDR2 SQIVND (reference sequence). The CDR3 covers 18 residues. J was trimmed by 6 bases and V by 5 bases; bases with no gene match: 10. CDR3 sequence (DNA): TGTGCCAGTAGTGGGACTAGCGGGGGGTATAGAATTTCCGGGGAGCTGTTTTTT. Translating gives CASSGTSGGYRISGELFF.

In its sample, this clone was seen a few times. J is TRBJ1-2 and V is TRBV27, with a possible D match to TRBD1 (6 bases). The V end was cut by 6 bases, the J end by 2 bases, with 16 bases between. The V gene's germline CDR1 is MNHEY and CDR2 SMNVEV (reference sequence). CDR3 size: 15 residues. CDR3 nucleotide sequence: TGTGCCAGCAGCAGGGGCCCCTTCCCAAACTATGGCTACACCTTC. This sequence encodes CASSRGPFPNYGYTF.

The gene calls are TRBV11-2 and TRBJ1-1; D not certain. Germline CDR1 and CDR2: SGHAT and FQNNGV. Trimming removed 6 bases at V and 0 bases at J, with 8 bases between. There are 13 residues in the CDR3. The CDR3 DNA reads TGTGCCAGCAGGGCACAGCTGAACACTGAAGCTTTCTTT. It translates to CASRAQLNTEAFF.

This chain links TRBV4-3 with TRBJ2-5, with a possible D match to TRBD1 (5 bases). This CDR3 comprises 16 residues. Per germline, CDR1 LGHNA and CDR2 YSLEER. V gave up 1 base and J gave up 5 bases, with 17 bases separating them. The chain's CDR3 is CASSQGQGPPWETQYF. The CDR3, as DNA: TGCGCCAGCAGCCAAGGTCAGGGTCCCCCGTGGGAGACCCAGTACTTC.

A single count supports this clone. The chain joins TRBV5-1 to TRBJ2-1; D uncertain. V lost 0 bases to trimming and J lost 4 bases, with 17 bases between them. Germline CDR1 and CDR2: SGHRS and YFSETQ. There are 17 residues in the CDR3. CDR3: CASSLVGAGLLYNEQFF. CDR3 coding DNA: TGCGCCAGCAGCTTGGTTGGAGCCGGTCTTCTATACAATGAGCAGTTCTTC. The whole variable domain, filled in from reference TRBV5-1 and TRBJ2-1, reads KAGVTQTPRYLIKTRGQQVTLSCSPISGHRSVSWYQQTPGQGLQFLFEYFSETQRNKGNFPGRFSGRQFSNSRSEMNVSTLELGDSALYLCASSLVGAGLLYNEQFFGPGTRLTVL.

The chain joins TRBV21-1 to TRBJ1-4; TRBD1, the table's D call, lacks a check against the DNA. TRBV21-1 is listed as a pseudogene. The CDR3 loop spans 16 amino acids. CDR3 amino acids: CASSKGQGKGVGKLFF. For the CDR3, the DNA is TGTGCCAGCAGCAAGGGACAGGGAAAGGGGGTGGGAAAACTGTTTTTT.

The rearrangement uses TRBV6-2 or TRBV6-3 and TRBJ2-3; TRBD2 aligns across 8 bases. CDR1 MNHEY and CDR2 SVGEGT come from the germline V gene. Trimming at V came to 2 bases and at J to 2 bases, leaving 6 bases not matched to a gene. The CDR3 extends over 16 amino acids. The CDR3 DNA sequence: TGTGCCAGCAGTTACGGTCGGGGGGGTAACACAGATACGCAGTATTTT. Amino acids: CASSYGRGGNTDTQYF.